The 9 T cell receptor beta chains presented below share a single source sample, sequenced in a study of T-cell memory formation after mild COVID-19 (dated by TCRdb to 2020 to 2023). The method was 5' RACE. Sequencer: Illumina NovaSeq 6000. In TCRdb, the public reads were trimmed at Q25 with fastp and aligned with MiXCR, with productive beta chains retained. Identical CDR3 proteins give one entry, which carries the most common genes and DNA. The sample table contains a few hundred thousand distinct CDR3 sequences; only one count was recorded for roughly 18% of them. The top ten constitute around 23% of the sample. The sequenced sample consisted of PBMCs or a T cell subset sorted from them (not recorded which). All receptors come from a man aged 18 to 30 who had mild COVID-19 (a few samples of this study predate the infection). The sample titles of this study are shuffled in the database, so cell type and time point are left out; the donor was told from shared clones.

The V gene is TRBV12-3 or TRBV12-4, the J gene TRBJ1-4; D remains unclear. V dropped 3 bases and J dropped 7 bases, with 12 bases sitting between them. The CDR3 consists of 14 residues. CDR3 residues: CASSFSDSGEKLFF. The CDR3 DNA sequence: TGTGCCAGCAGTTTTTCGGATTCCGGTGAAAAACTGTTTTTT.

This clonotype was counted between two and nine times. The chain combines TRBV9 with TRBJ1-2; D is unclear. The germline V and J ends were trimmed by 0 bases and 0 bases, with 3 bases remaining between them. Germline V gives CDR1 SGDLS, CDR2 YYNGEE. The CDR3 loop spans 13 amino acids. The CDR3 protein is CASSVASNYGYTF. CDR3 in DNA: TGTGCCAGCAGCGTAGCCTCTAACTATGGCTACACCTTC.

CDR3 loop: CASSGLAGETQYF. DNA for the CDR3: TGTGCCAGCAGCGGACTAGCGGGTGAGACCCAGTACTTC. The gene calls are TRBV7-2 and TRBJ2-5; 11 nucleotides align to TRBD2. CDR1 is SGHTA and CDR2 is FQGNSA in the germline V gene. J was trimmed by 5 bases and V by 5 bases; bases with no gene match: 1. CDR3 size: 13 residues. Complete variable domain (other parts from reference TRBV7-2 and TRBJ2-5): GAGVSQSPSNKVTEKGKDVELRCDPISGHTALYWYRQSLGQGLEFLIYFQGNSAPDKSGLPSDRFSAERTGGSVSTLTIQRTQQEDSAVYLCASSGLAGETQYFGPGTRLLVL.

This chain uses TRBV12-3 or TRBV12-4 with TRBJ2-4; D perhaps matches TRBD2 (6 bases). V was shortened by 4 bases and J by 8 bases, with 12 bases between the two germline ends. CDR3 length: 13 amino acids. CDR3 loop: CASSWQEGDIQYF. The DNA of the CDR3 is TGTGCCAGCAGTTGGCAGGAGGGCGACATTCAGTACTTC.

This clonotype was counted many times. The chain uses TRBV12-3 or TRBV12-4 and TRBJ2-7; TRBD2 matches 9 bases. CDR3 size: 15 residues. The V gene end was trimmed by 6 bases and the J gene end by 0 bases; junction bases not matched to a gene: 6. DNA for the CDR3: TGTGCCAGCAGCCCTAGCGGGGATACCTCCTACGAGCAGTACTTC. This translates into CASSPSGDTSYEQYF.

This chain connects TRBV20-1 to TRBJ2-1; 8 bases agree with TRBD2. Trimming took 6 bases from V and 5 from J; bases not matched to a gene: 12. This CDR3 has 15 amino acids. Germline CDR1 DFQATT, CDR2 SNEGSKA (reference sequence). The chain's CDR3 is CSADRTGGGHNEQFF. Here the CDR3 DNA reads TGCAGTGCGGACCGGACTGGCGGGGGGCACAATGAGCAGTTCTTC.

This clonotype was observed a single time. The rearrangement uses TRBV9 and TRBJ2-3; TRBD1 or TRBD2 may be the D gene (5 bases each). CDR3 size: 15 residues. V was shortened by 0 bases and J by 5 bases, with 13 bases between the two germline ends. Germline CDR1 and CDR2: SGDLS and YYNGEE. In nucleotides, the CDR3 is TGTGCCAGCAGCGTAGGATCATCGGGGCTAGATACGCAGTATTTT. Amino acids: CASSVGSSGLDTQYF.

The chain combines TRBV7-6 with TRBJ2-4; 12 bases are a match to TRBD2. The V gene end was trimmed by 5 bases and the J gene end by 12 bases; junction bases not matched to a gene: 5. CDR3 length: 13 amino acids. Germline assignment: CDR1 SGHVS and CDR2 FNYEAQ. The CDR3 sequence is CASSGGTSGRQYF. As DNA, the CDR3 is TGTGCCAGCAGCGGGGGGACTAGCGGGCGTCAGTACTTC. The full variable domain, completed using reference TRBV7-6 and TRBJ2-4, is GAGVSQSPRYKVTKRGQDVALRCDPISGHVSLYWYRQALGQGPEFLTYFNYEAQQDKSGLPNDRFSAERPEGSISTLTIQRTEQRDSAMYRCASSGGTSGRQYFGAGTRLSVL.

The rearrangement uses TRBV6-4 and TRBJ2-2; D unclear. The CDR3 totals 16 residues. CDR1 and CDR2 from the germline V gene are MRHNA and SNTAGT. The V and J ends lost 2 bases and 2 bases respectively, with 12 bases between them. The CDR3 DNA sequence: TGTGCCAGCAGTGACGCTGGGCCCCCCAACACCGGGGAGCTGTTTTTT. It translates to CASSDAGPPNTGELFF.